Sequencing of this T cell receptor beta chain was carried out in a study of CD8 T cell repertoires and HIV-1 epitope variants. As for the study in general: The baseline condition was 1M T cells left uncultured. Study-wide results and limits: About 10 antigen-specific TCR beta clonotypes were found; about six seemed cross-reactive to variants.

With 0 bases removed from V and 1 base from J, the gap between germline ends came to 12 bases. The CDR3 length is 16 residues. Per germline, CDR1 LGHNA and CDR2 YSLEER. This clone is termed large (0.1 to 1%). Its antigen is unidentified. Data came from immunoSEQ multiplex PCR; TCRdb stores just in-frame clones and leaves some out. The table includes about 5,700 clones, about 65% detected once. The gene calls are TRBV4-3 and TRBJ1-1, with D perhaps TRBD1 (5 bases). The sequenced material came from cultured CD8+ T cells derived from PBMCs. The clonotype originates from a male donor with HIV. CDR3 bases: TGCGCCAGCAGCCAAGATGTTGGGCAGGGGAACACTGAAGCTTTCTTT. It is translated as CASSQDVGQGNTEAFF.